One and the same sample provided the 18 T cell receptor beta chains below, sequenced in a study of T cell responses to AZD1222 COVID-19 vaccine. Produced via immunoSEQ multiplex PCR; TCRdb's table is partial and in-frame only. The sample shows over 90,000 clones, roughly 88% of them seen only once. Sequencing used peripheral blood, obtained on day 0 of AZD1222 vaccination. Every receptor here comes from an adult in good health.

V usage is TRBV5-1 and J usage is TRBJ1-5; D uncertain. Trimming took off 0 bases at V and 9 bases at J, with 13 bases between the two ends. Per the germline V gene, CDR1 is SGHRS and CDR2 is YFSETQ. The CDR3 length is 14 residues. CDR3 sequence (DNA): TGCGCCAGCAGCTTGGAGGGAGGGCAAGGGCCCCAGCATTTT. It translates to CASSLEGGQGPQHF.

By sample fraction, this clone is medium-sized (0.01 to 0.1%). This chain uses TRBV19 with TRBJ1-5; D not resolved. V gave up 4 bases and J gave up 5 bases, with 9 bases separating them. CDR1 LNHDA and CDR2 SQIVND come from the germline V gene (reference sequence). The length of the CDR3 is 13 residues. The CDR3 nucleotides read TGTGCCAGTAGTACCACACCATATCAGCCCCAGCATTTT. Its translation: CASSTTPYQPQHF.

V is TRBV6-5 and J is TRBJ2-7; tentatively, D is TRBD2 (6 bases). Germline loops: CDR1 MNHEY, CDR2 SVGAGI. This CDR3 contains 15 residues. Trimming removed 5 bases at V and 2 bases at J, with 16 bases between. CDR3 loop: CASSPGTLGTYEQYF. The CDR3 region has the DNA TGTGCCAGCAGTCCCGGGACTTTAGGTACCTACGAGCAGTACTTC.

The V and J genes are TRBV24-1 and TRBJ1-3, with D possibly TRBD1 on 5 matching bases. The germline CDR1 and CDR2 sequences are KGHDR and SFDVKD. The CDR3 has 14 amino acids. Trimming stripped 4 bases from V and 2 bases from J, with 8 bases between. CDR3 nucleotide sequence: TGTGCCACCAGTGAATCGGGACCTGGAAACACCATATATTTT. Protein sequence: CATSESGPGNTIYF.

This clone appeared once. The gene calls are TRBV10-3 and TRBJ1-2, with D uncertain. Germline CDR1 is ENHRY and CDR2 is SYGVKD. V lost 0 bases and J lost 7, with 15 bases in between. This CDR3 has 15 amino acids. The DNA of the CDR3 is TGTGCCATCAGTGAGTCTTTTGGGATGGGAGGTGGCTACACCTTC. Protein: CAISESFGMGGGYTF.

As concerns this clone: One junction end does not reproduce the germline sequence, and a read error may be involved. The V gene is TRBV3-1 (or the pseudogene TRBV3-2), the J gene TRBJ2-7; D might be TRBD1 (5 bases). The CDR3 loop spans 12 amino acids. Per germline, CDR1 LGHDT and CDR2 YNNKEL (reference sequence). DNA of the CDR3: TGTGCCAGCAGCCAAGTTCCAGGGCAAGAAGTTTTC. It encodes CASSQVPGQEVF.

J is TRBJ1-1 and V is TRBV19, with D uncertain. The CDR3 is 16 amino acids. V was pared by 7 bases and J by 11 bases, with 29 bases between. CDR1 LNHDA and CDR2 SQIVND come from the germline V gene (reference sequence). Written as DNA, the CDR3 is TGTGCCAGTATGGCGTTGAACAGTAAGAACTACGGGCTCGCTTTCTTT. Translated, it gives CASMALNSKNYGLAFF.

This clone was observed a few times. The V and J genes are TRBV27 and TRBJ2-2, with 16 bases aligning to TRBD2. With 5 bases clipped from V and 1 base from J, the junction kept 13 bases outside the gene matches. Germline V gives CDR1 MNHEY, CDR2 SMNVEV (reference sequence). The CDR3 consists of 21 residues. The CDR3, as DNA: TGTGCCAGCAGTCCTCCCGGGACTAGCGGGAGGGCCGTAGTGAACACCGGGGAGCTGTTTTTT. Its protein is CASSPPGTSGRAVVNTGELFF.

The V call is TRBV9, the J call TRBJ1-2, with D perhaps TRBD1 (6 bases). The CDR3 is made up of 15 amino acids. Trimming took 3 bases from V and 2 from J, leaving 14 bases between them. The germline gives CDR1 SGDLS, CDR2 YYNGEE. The CDR3 bases are TGTGCCAGCAGCGGGACAGAGACGGCCAACTATGGCTACACCTTC. This sequence encodes CASSGTETANYGYTF.

V is TRBV19 and J is TRBJ1-4, with D possibly TRBD1 on 5 matching bases. Trimming stripped 6 bases from V and 5 bases from J, with 10 bases between. The CDR3 length is 13 residues. Germline V CDR1 and CDR2: LNHDA, SQIVND (reference sequence). The CDR3 reads CASRGNRNEKLFF. The CDR3 nucleotides are TGTGCCAGTAGGGGGAACAGGAATGAAAAACTGTTTTTT.

V and J are TRBV18 and TRBJ2-1; D uncertain. Germline CDR1 and CDR2: KGHSH and LQKENI. This CDR3 has 13 amino acids. V was clipped by 6 bases and J by 5 bases, with 11 bases between them. Written as DNA, the CDR3 is TGTGCCAGCTCGGCAACAGAAAACAATGAGCAGTTCTTC. Residues: CASSATENNEQFF.

Note on this clone: A junction end diverges from the germline sequence, so it may reflect a read error. The chain couples TRBV4-2 to TRBJ1-3, with 9 positions matching TRBD1. This CDR3 contains 18 residues. Germline lookup yields CDR1 LGHNA and CDR2 YNFKEQ. This CDR3 is CASSQDPRGQGSVNTIYF. DNA of the CDR3: TGTGCCAGCAGCCAAGATCCCCGGGGACAGGGATCTGTAAACACCATATATTTT.

The chain carries TRBV19 and TRBJ1-2; D may be TRBD1 (6 bases). This CDR3 contains 17 residues. V lost 4 bases and J lost 0, with 18 bases in between. Germline loops: CDR1 LNHDA, CDR2 SQIVND (reference sequence). The CDR3 coding sequence is TGTGCCAGTAGTAAGGCTGGACAGCCGAACTCTAACTATGGCTACACCTTC. It codes for CASSKAGQPNSNYGYTF.

The V gene is TRBV6-6, the J gene TRBJ1-2; 9 bases line up with TRBD1. Losses at the gene ends were 4 bases for V and 7 bases for J; bases not matched to a gene: 10. This CDR3 has 15 residues. The V gene's germline CDR1 is MNHNY and CDR2 SVGAGI (reference sequence). The CDR3 reads CASSSTGGIEGGYTF. The CDR3 nucleotides read TGTGCCAGCAGTTCCACAGGGGGCATAGAGGGTGGCTACACCTTC.

DNA of the CDR3: TGCGCCAGCAGCTTGGGACAGGTGGCCGCTAATGAAAAACTGTTTTTT. Protein product: CASSLGQVAANEKLFF. The genes are TRBV5-1 and TRBJ1-4, with D possibly matching TRBD1 (6 bases). The germline V and J ends were trimmed by 0 bases and 3 bases, with 12 bases remaining between them. Germline V CDR1 and CDR2: SGHRS, YFSETQ. The CDR3 has 16 residues.

V gene TRBV15 combines with J gene TRBJ1-6; possible D gene TRBD1, 5 bases. The CDR3 totals 15 residues. Trimming took off 7 bases at V and 6 bases at J, with 16 bases between the two ends. Per the germline V gene, CDR1 is LNHNV and CDR2 is YYDKDF (reference sequence). This chain's CDR3 is CATTLGVVSNSPLHF. The CDR3, as DNA: TGTGCCACCACCCTGGGGGTTGTATCTAATTCACCCCTCCACTTT.

This clone has only one observation. The V call is TRBV5-4, the J call TRBJ2-7; D not resolved. CDR3 length: 13 residues. Germline V gene lookup returns CDR1 SGHNT and CDR2 YYREEE (reference sequence). Trimming shortened V by 0 bases and J by 0 bases, and 4 bases separated the two germline ends. CDR3 protein: CASSLGSSYEQYF. The CDR3 nucleotides are TGTGCCAGCAGCTTGGGGAGCTCCTACGAGCAGTACTTC. Variable domain in full (rest from reference TRBV5-4 and TRBJ2-7): ETGVTQSPTHLIKTRGQQVTLRCSSQSGHNTVSWYQQALGQGPQFIFQYYREEENGRGNFPPRFSGLQFPNYSSELNVNALELDDSALYLCASSLGSSYEQYFGPGTRLTVT.

This clone has a handful of counts. The chain employs TRBV7-2 and TRBJ1-1, with a possible D match to TRBD1 (5 bases). Trimming shortened V by 4 bases and J by 5 bases, and 14 bases separated the two germline ends. Germline CDR1 reads SGHTA; CDR2 reads FQGNSA. The CDR3 loop spans 14 amino acids. CDR3 protein: CASSSLTALTEAFF. CDR3 in DNA: TGTGCCAGCAGCTCGCTGACAGCCTTGACTGAAGCTTTCTTT. Full variable domain (outside the CDR3, taken from reference TRBV7-2 and TRBJ1-1): GAGVSQSPSNKVTEKGKDVELRCDPISGHTALYWYRQSLGQGLEFLIYFQGNSAPDKSGLPSDRFSAERTGGSVSTLTIQRTQQEDSAVYLCASSSLTALTEAFFGQGTRLTVV.